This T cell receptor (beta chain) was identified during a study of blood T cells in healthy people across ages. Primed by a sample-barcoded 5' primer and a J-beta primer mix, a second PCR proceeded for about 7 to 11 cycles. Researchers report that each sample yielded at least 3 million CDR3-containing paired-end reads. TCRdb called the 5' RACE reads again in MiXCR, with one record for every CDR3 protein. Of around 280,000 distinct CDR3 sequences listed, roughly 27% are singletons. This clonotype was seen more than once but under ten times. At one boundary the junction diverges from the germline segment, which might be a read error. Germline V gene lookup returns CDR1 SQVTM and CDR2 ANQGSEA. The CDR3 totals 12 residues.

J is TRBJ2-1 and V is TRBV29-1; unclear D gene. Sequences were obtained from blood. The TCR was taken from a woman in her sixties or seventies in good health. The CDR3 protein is CGVESVQNEQFF. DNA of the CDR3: TGCGGCGTTGAAAGCGTACAGAATGAGCAGTTCTTC.